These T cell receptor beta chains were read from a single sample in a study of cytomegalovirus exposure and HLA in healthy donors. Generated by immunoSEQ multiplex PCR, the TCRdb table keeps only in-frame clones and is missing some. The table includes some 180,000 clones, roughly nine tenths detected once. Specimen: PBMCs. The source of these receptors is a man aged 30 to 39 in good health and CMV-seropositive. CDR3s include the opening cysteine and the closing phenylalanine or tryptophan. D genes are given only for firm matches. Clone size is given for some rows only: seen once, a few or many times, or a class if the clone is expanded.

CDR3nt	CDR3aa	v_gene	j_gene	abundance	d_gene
TGTGCCAGCAGTTACGCAGGGAGAGGAGCTAACTATGGCTACACCTTC	CASSYAGRGANYGYTF	TRBV6-5	TRBJ1-2	NA	NA
TGTGCCAGCAGTTTTGACCGTGAGAACTATGGCTACACCTTC	CASSFDRENYGYTF	TRBV27	TRBJ1-2	NA	NA
TGTGCCAGCAGCGCCGGGGAGACCGAATACACCTACGAGCAGTACTTC	CASSAGETEYTYEQYF	TRBV5-4	TRBJ2-7	NA	NA
TGTGCCAGCAGTAGCCTACTAGCGGAGGGTACGCAGTATTTT	CASSSLLAEGTQYF	TRBV6-6	TRBJ2-3	NA	TRBD2
TGTGCCAGCAGCCCGAACGGACAGTTACTCTACAATGAGCAGTTCTTC	CASSPNGQLLYNEQFF	TRBV9	TRBJ2-1	NA	NA
TGTGCCAGCAGTGAATTCGGGACAGCCGACGGCCCCTATGGCTACACCTTC	CASSEFGTADGPYGYTF	TRBV25-1	TRBJ1-2	NA	TRBD1
TGTGCCAGCAGCCCCCGTTATGGCGTTCAGTACTTC	CASSPRYGVQYF	TRBV7-2	TRBJ2-4	NA	NA
TGTGCCTGGAGTGAGCAGAATTCACCCCTCCACTTT	CAWSEQNSPLHF	TRBV30	TRBJ1-6	NA	NA
TGTGCCAGCAGTTATGGTCACGGCAGACCCAATCAGCCCCAGCATTTT	CASSYGHGRPNQPQHF	TRBV27	TRBJ1-5	NA	NA
TGTGCCAGCAGTCCGCCGGGTAAAATCTCCTACGAGCAGTACTTC	CASSPPGKISYEQYF	TRBV6-5	TRBJ2-7	NA	NA
TGTGCCAGCAGCTTCGGGACTAGCGTTTACGAGCAGTACTTC	CASSFGTSVYEQYF	TRBV27	TRBJ2-7	NA	TRBD2
TGTGCCACCAGCAGAGTAGTTGAGAACGAGCAGTACTTC	CATSRVVENEQYF	TRBV15	TRBJ2-7	many	NA
TGTGCCAGCAGCGGGGACAGGGAGAATGAAAAACTGTTTTTT	CASSGDRENEKLFF	TRBV9	TRBJ1-4	NA	TRBD1
TGTGCCAGCAGTCCTCTTGCGGGGGGGCCCGAGCAGTACTTC	CASSPLAGGPEQYF	TRBV7-8	TRBJ2-7	NA	TRBD2
TGTGCCAGCAGTGACGCCGCTTTGTTAGCGGGGGGCCCAGATACGCAGTATTTT	CASSDAALLAGGPDTQYF	TRBV27	TRBJ2-3	NA	TRBD2
TGTGCCAGCAGTTCCGGGACAGGGTTTTATCAGCCCCAGCATTTT	CASSSGTGFYQPQHF	TRBV27	TRBJ1-5	NA	TRBD1
TGTGCCAGCAGCTTAAACCGGGACAGGAATGGCTACACCTTC	CASSLNRDRNGYTF	TRBV7-2	TRBJ1-2	NA	TRBD1
TGTGCCAGCAATGACGGGGGGCATGGCTATGGCTACACCTTC	CASNDGGHGYGYTF	TRBV6-4	TRBJ1-2	NA	NA
TGTGCCAGCAGCGAGGACAGGTTTTATCAGCCCCAGCATTTT	CASSEDRFYQPQHF	TRBV6-6	TRBJ1-5	NA	TRBD1
TGTGCCAGCAGCTTAGATGCGAGAGGGGAAAACATTCAGTACTTC	CASSLDARGENIQYF	TRBV7-2	TRBJ2-4	NA	NA
TGTGCCAGCAGGCGGGAGCCCGATACGCAGTATTTT	CASRREPDTQYF	TRBV28	TRBJ2-3	NA	TRBD2
TGTGCCTGGGATGACAGCTATGGCTACACCTTC	CAWDDSYGYTF	TRBV30	TRBJ1-2	NA	NA
TGCAGCGTTGAGCCGACGGCCGGGGAGCTGTTTTTT	CSVEPTAGELFF	TRBV29-1	TRBJ2-2	NA	NA
TGTGCCTGGAGTGTCCAGGGGATCGAAGCTTTCTTT	CAWSVQGIEAFF	TRBV30	TRBJ1-1	NA	NA
TGTGCCAGCAGTTTATGGCACGGAGGGGGTGGCACAGATACGCAGTATTTT	CASSLWHGGGGTDTQYF	TRBV27	TRBJ2-3	NA	NA
TGTGCCAGCAGTCTGGTAGTCCATGAGCAGTTCTTC	CASSLVVHEQFF	TRBV2	TRBJ2-1	NA	NA
TGTGCCAGCAGCTATTTTTCAGGGCGAGAGACCCAGTACTTC	CASSYFSGRETQYF	TRBV5-6	TRBJ2-5	NA	NA
TGTGCCAGCAGCTTACGGCTGGGGCCCTCCTACGAGCAGTACTTC	CASSLRLGPSYEQYF	TRBV7-6	TRBJ2-7	NA	NA
TGTGCCAGCAGCCGAACGCAGTCGAGCTATGGCTACACCTTC	CASSRTQSSYGYTF	TRBV7-2	TRBJ1-2	NA	NA
TGTGCCAGCAGCATCTCGGCCCACAATGAGCAGTTCTTC	CASSISAHNEQFF	TRBV7-9	TRBJ2-1	NA	NA
TGTGCCAGCATTCAGGGGGCAGACGTCTACGAGCAGTACTTC	CASIQGADVYEQYF	TRBV28	TRBJ2-7	NA	TRBD1
TGTGCCAGCAGTTCCCCCGGACTAGCGGGCTACGAGCAGTACTTC	CASSSPGLAGYEQYF	TRBV6-5	TRBJ2-7	NA	TRBD2
TGTGCCAGCAGCAAGACAGGGCCCTCCTACGAGCAGTACTTC	CASSKTGPSYEQYF	TRBV7-3	TRBJ2-7	NA	TRBD1
TGTGCCAGCAGCTTAAGAAACGGGAGCTCCTACAATGAGCAGTTCTTC	CASSLRNGSSYNEQFF	TRBV7-3	TRBJ2-1	NA	NA
TGTGCCTGGATGGCAGGGGAGTCAGCTAACTATGGCTACACCTTC	CAWMAGESANYGYTF	TRBV30	TRBJ1-2	NA	NA
TGTGCCAGCAGTACCTTCGACAGGGGGGGATCGGCCCTCCACTTT	CASSTFDRGGSALHF	TRBV5-4	TRBJ1-6	NA	TRBD1